This T cell receptor (beta chain) was found in a study of T cells after posttransplantation cyclophosphamide. Using immunoSEQ multiplex PCR, the repertoire was profiled, and TCRdb retains in-frame clones only, with some absent. The table records more than 30,000 clones without singletons, the ten largest covering 1% to 1.5%. Findings and caveats of the study: Blood and skin or GI T cell repertoires showed limited TRB overlap.

Details on this clone: Its antigen is as yet unknown.

This related bone marrow graft donor gave peripheral blood on the day of marrow donation. The germline V and J ends were trimmed by 9 bases and 5 bases, with 17 bases remaining between them. Per the germline V gene, CDR1 is SGHDT and CDR2 is YYEEEE. The CDR3 totals 13 residues. This TCR was recovered from a girl aged 5-17 years in good health, CMV-negative, and a related stem cell transplant donor. The sequenced material came from PBMCs. This rearrangement joins TRBV5-6 to TRBJ1-2; the D gene is possibly TRBD1 (6 bases). Here the CDR3 DNA reads TGTGCCACAAAAACCTTAGGGGGTTATGGCTACACCTTC. Residues: CATKTLGGYGYTF.